This T cell receptor beta chain originates from a study of beta chain features in type 1 diabetes. The CDR3 has 16 amino acids. Trimming shortened V by 4 bases and J by 10 bases, and 22 bases separated the two germline ends. From germline, CDR1 is MDHEN and CDR2 SYDVKM. The isolated RNA, all of it, was reverse transcribed, so expressed TCRB transcripts were what got sequenced. Average reads for naive, central memory and regulatory T cell samples were about 4 million. Libraries were prepared by immunoSEQ multiplex PCR; TCRdb keeps only in-frame clonotypes and omits some of them. The table has more than 250,000 clones, about 13% seen once. Study-level findings and limits: There were fewer insertions and more deletions at the VDJ junctions of type 1 diabetes patients. In every one of the four CD4+ subsets, TCRB CDR3s were moderately but significantly shorter in Type 1 diabetes patients. Patients' naive, central memory and Treg TCRB repertoires seemed closer to one another than those of healthy donors. PCR could preferentially amplify shorter templates, alike in patients and controls.

Comments on this clone: What it binds is not known.

The chain links TRBV28 to TRBJ2-2; D possibly corresponds to TRBD2 (6 bases). Sequenced: naive CD4+ T cells from blood. This receptor was taken from a man aged 30 to 45 with type 1 diabetes. This chain's CDR3 is CASSSPGLSQFAELFF. CDR3 nucleotides: TGTGCCAGCAGTTCTCCGGGACTCTCACAGTTCGCGGAGCTGTTTTTT.